This T cell receptor beta chain comes out of a study of beta chain features in type 1 diabetes. Findings and caveats of the study: Among patients with Type 1 diabetes, TCRB CDR3s were moderately but significantly shorter in every one of the four CD4+ subsets. A possible short-template PCR bias applies equally to patients and controls. Using cDNA template may skew counts toward highly expressing activated cells.

The single heparinised draw taken from each donor contained around 100 mL of blood on average. The authors obtained over 98% purity in all sorted populations. The study reverse transcribed the entire isolated RNA, so it sequenced expressed TCRB transcripts. Clones were sequenced by immunoSEQ multiplex PCR, and TCRdb holds only the in-frame ones, with some missing. The repertoire consists of about 150,000 clones, with around 10% occurring once and the leading ten covering 0.45% to 0.6%. Of note for this clone: Its antigen is unidentified.

The material sequenced was central memory CD4+ T cells from blood. The receptor's source is a man between 25 and 39 years old with type 1 diabetes.

The CDR3 nucleotides are TGTGCCAGCAGTACAACAGGGCCCTATGGCTACACCTTC. Translation gives CASSTTGPYGYTF. This rearrangement joins TRBV28 to TRBJ1-2; tentative D call: TRBD1 (6 bases). The CDR3 runs 13 residues. Germline loops: CDR1 MDHEN, CDR2 SYDVKM. The V end was cut by 5 bases, the J end by 4 bases, with 11 bases between.